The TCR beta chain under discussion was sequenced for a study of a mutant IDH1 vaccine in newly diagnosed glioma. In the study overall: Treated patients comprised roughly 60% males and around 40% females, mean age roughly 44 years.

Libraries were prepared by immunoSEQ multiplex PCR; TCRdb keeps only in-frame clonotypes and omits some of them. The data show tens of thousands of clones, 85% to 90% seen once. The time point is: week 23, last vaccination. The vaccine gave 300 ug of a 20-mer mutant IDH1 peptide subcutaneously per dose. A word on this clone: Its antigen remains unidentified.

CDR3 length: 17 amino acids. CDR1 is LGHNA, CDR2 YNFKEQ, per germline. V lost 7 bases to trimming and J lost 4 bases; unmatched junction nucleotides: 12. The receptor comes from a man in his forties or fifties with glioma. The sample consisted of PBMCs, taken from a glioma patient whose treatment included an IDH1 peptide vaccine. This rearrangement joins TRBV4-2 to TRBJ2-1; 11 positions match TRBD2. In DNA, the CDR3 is TGTGCCAGCACCATCCAAATAGCGGGAGGGCCGTACAATGAGCAGTTCTTC. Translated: CASTIQIAGGPYNEQFF.